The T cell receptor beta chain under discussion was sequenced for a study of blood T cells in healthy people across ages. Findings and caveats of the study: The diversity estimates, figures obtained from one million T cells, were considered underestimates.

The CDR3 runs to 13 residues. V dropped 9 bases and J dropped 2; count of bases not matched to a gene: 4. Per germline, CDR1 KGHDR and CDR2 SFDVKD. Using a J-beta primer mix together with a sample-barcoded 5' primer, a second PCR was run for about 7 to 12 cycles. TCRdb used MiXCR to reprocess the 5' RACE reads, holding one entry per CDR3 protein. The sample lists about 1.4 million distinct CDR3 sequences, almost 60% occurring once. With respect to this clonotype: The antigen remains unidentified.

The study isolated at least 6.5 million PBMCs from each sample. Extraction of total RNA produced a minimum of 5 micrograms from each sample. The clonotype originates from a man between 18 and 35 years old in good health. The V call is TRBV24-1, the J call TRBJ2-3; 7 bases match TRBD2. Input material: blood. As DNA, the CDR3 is TGTGCCACCGGGGAGGGCCCCACAGATACGCAGTATTTT. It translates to CATGEGPTDTQYF.